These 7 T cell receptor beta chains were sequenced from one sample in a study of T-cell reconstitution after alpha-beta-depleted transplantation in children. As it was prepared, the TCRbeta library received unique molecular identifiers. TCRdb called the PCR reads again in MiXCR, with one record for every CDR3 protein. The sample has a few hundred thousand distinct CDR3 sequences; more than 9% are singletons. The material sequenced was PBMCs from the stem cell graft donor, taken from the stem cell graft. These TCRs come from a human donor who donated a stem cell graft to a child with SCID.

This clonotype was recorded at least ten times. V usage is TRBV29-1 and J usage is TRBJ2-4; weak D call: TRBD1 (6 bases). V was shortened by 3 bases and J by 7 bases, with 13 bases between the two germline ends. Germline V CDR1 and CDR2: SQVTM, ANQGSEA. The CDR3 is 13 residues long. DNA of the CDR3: TGCAGCGTTGACAGTCCTCAGGGGAACATTCAGTACTTC. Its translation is CSVDSPQGNIQYF.

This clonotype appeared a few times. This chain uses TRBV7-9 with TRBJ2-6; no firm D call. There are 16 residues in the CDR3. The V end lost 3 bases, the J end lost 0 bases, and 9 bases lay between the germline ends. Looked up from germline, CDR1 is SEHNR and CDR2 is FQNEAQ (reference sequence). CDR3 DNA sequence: TGTGCCAGCAGCTTGTTCTCGGGCTCTGGGGCCAACGTCCTGACTTTC. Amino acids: CASSLFSGSGANVLTF.

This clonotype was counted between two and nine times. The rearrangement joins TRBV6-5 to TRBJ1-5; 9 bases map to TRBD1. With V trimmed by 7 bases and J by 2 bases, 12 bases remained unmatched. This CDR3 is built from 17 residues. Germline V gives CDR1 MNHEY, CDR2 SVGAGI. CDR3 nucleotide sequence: TGTGCCAGCACCTTGTCCCCGGGACAGGGAGGCAATCAGCCCCAGCATTTT. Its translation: CASTLSPGQGGNQPQHF.

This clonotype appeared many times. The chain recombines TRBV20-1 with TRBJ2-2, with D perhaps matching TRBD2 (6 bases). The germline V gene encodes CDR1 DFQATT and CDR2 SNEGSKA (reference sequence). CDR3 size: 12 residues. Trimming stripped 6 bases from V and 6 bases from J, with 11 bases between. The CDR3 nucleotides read TGCAGTGCCTCCGGGGAGGCCGGGGAGCTGTTTTTT. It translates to CSASGEAGELFF.

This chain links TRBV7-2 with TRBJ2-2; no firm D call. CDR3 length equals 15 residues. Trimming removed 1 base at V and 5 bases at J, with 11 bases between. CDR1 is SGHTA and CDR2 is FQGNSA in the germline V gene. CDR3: CASSLGLEGTGELFF. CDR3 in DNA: TGTGCCAGCAGCTTAGGTCTAGAAGGAACCGGGGAGCTGTTTTTT.

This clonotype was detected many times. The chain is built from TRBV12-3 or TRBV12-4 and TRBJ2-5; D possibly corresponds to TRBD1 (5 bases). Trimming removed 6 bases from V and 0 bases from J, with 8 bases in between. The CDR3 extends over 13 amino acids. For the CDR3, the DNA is TGTGCCAGCAGCCAGGGCTACCAAGAGACCCAGTACTTC. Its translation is CASSQGYQETQYF.

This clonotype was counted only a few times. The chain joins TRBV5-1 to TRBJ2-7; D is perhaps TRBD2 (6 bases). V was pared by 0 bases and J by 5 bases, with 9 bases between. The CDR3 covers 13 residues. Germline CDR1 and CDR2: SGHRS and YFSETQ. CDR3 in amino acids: CASSLAWGDEQYF. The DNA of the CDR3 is TGCGCCAGCAGCTTGGCCTGGGGGGACGAGCAGTACTTC.